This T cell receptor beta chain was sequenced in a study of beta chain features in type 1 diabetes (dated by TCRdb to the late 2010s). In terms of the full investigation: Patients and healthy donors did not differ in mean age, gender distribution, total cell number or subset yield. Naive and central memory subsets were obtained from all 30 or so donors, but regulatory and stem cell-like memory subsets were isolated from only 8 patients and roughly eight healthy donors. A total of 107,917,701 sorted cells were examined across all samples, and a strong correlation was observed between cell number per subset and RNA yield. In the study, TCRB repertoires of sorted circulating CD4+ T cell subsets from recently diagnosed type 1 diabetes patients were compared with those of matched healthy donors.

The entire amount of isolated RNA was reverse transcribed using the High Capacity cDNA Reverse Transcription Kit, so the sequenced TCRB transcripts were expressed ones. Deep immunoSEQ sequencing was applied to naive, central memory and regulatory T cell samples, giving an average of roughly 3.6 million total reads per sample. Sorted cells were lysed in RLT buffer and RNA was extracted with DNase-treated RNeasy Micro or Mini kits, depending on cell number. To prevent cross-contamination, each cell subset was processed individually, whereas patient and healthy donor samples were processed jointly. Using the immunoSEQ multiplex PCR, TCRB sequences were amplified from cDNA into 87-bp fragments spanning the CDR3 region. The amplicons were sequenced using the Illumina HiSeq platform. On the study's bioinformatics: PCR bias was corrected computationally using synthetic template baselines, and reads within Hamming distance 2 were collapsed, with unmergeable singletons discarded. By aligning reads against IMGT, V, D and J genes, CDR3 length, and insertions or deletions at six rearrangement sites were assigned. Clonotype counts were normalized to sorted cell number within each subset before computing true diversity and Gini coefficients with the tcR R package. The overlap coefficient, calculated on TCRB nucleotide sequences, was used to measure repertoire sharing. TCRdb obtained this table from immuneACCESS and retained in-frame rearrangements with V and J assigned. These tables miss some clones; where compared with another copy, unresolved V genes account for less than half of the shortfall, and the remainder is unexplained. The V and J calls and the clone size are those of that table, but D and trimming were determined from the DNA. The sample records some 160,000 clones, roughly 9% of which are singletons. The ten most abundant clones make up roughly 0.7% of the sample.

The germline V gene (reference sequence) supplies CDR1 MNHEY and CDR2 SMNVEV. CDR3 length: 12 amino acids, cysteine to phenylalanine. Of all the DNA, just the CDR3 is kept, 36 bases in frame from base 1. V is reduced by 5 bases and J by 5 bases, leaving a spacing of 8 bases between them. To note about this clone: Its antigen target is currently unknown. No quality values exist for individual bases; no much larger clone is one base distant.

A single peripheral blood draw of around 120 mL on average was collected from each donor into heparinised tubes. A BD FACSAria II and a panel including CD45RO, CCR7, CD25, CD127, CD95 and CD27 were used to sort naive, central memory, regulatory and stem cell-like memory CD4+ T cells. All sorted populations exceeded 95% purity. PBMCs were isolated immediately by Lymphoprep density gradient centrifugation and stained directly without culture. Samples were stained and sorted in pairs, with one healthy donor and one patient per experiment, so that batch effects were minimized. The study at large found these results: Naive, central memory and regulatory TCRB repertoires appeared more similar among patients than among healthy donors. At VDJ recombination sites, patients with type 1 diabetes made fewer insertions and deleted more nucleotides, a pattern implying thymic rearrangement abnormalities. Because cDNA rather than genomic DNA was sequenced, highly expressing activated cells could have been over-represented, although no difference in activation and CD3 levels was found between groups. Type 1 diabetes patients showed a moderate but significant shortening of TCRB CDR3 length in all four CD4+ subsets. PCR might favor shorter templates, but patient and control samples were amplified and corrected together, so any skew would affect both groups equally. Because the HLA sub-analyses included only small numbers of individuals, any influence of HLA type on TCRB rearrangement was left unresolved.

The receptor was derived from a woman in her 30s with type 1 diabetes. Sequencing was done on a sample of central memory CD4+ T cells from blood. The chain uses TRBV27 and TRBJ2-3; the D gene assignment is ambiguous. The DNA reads TGTGCCAGCAGTCAGGTTGGAGATACGCAGTATTTT. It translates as CASSQVGDTQYF.